This T cell receptor beta chain was obtained from a study of blood T cell repertoires in COVID-19. Study details: The origin of the acute and convalescent COVID-19 samples was the United States, Italy and Spain.

Sequencing used immunoSEQ multiplex PCR; TCRdb keeps in-frame clones, though not all of them. The sample contains 99,000 or so clones, about 91% of which appear only once. The CDR3 runs to 16 residues. The V gene's germline CDR1 is LNHDA and CDR2 SQIVND (reference sequence). V was pared by 4 bases and J by 3 bases, with 16 bases between. This receptor was identified in a man between 50 and 59 years old with COVID-19, enrolled during active disease. The material sequenced was peripheral blood. This sequence joins TRBV19 and TRBJ1-5; tentative D call: TRBD1 (5 bases). The CDR3 DNA reads TGTGCCAGTAGTAGATCCGGGACTGGGCACAATCAGCCCCAGCATTTT. It encodes CASSRSGTGHNQPQHF.